This TCR beta chain was found in a study of T cell changes during pregnancy in multiple sclerosis. Method: immunoSEQ multiplex PCR; TCRdb's copy keeps in-frame clones and lacks some. The repertoire includes about 59,000 clones, approximately 90% of them detected once, and 0.8% to 0.9% sits in the top ten. CDR3 length: 15 amino acids. The V end was cut by 0 bases, the J end by 0 bases, with 6 bases between. Germline values: CDR1 SGHTA, CDR2 FQGNSA. The genes are TRBV7-2 and TRBJ1-5; no reliable D call. The source is a female donor in good health, enrolled as a control in a pregnancy study. The starting material was peripheral blood, obtained in the first trimester of pregnancy. The CDR3 protein is CASSLASNSNQPQHF. The CDR3 DNA sequence: TGTGCCAGCAGCTTAGCGAGCAATAGCAATCAGCCCCAGCATTTT.